Below are 31 T cell receptor beta chains sequenced from a single sample in a study of identical twins. TCRdb reprocessed the 5' RACE reads via MiXCR and lists one record per CDR3 protein. The sample carries some 600,000 distinct CDR3 sequences, about 7.1% recorded once. A further study also used this sample, focusing on yellow fever vaccine responses in identical twins.

The source material was PBMCs. All receptors derive from a woman aged 18 to 35 in good health.

The chain recombines TRBV5-1 with TRBJ1-3; 8 bases match TRBD1. This CDR3 is built from 18 residues. From germline, CDR1 is SGHRS and CDR2 YFSETQ. J was trimmed by 0 bases and V by 2 bases; bases with no gene match: 10. DNA for the CDR3: TGCGCCAGCAGCTTCGCAACCAGCACAGGGGGCTCTGGAAACACCATATATTTT. It specifies CASSFATSTGGSGNTIYF. The variable domain in full, with the rest retrieved from reference TRBV5-1 and TRBJ1-3, is KAGVTQTPRYLIKTRGQQVTLSCSPISGHRSVSWYQQTPGQGLQFLFEYFSETQRNKGNFPGRFSGRQFSNSRSEMNVSTLELGDSALYLCASSFATSTGGSGNTIYFGEGSWLTVV.

This clonotype has only a few counts. This chain joins TRBV12-3 or TRBV12-4 and TRBJ1-2, with D unclear. This CDR3 is 13 amino acids long. The germline V and J ends were trimmed by 2 bases and 4 bases, with 8 bases remaining between them. CDR3 sequence (DNA): TGTGCCAGCAGTTTAACAGTTAGCTATGGCTACACCTTC. The encoded protein is CASSLTVSYGYTF.

A note on this clonotype: A junction end diverges from the germline sequence, so it may reflect a read error. This chain joins TRBV29-1 and TRBJ1-2; TRBD1 might be the D (5 bases). Looked up from germline, CDR1 is SQVTM and CDR2 is ANQGSEA. CDR3 length equals 13 residues. The chain's CDR3 is CSVGRGSNCGYTF. The CDR3 DNA sequence: TGCAGCGTCGGAAGGGGAAGTAACTGTGGCTACACCTTC.

This clonotype occurred a few times. This rearrangement joins TRBV10-3 to TRBJ2-1, with 13 bases lining up with TRBD2. Looked up from germline, CDR1 is ENHRY and CDR2 is SYGVKD. V lost 6 bases to trimming and J lost 10 bases; unmatched junction nucleotides: 12. The CDR3 covers 16 residues. The DNA for the CDR3 is TGTGCCATCAGCGACAACGGACTAGCGGGAGCAGTCGAGCAGTTCTTC. Amino acid sequence: CAISDNGLAGAVEQFF.

This clonotype has at least ten counts. V usage is TRBV29-1 and J usage is TRBJ2-7, with 11 bases fitting TRBD2. V dropped 0 bases and J dropped 6; count of bases not matched to a gene: 7. The CDR3 spans 15 residues. Germline V gives CDR1 SQVTM, CDR2 ANQGSEA. The CDR3 region has the DNA TGCAGCGTTGAAGATGGTAGCGGGAGGGCCGGCGAGCAGTACTTC. This translates into CSVEDGSGRAGEQYF.

This clonotype has just a few counts. The chain joins TRBV27 to TRBJ1-2, with D uncertain. The V gene lost 6 bases and the J gene lost 4 bases, with 15 bases spanning the gap. The CDR3 has 14 amino acids. CDR1 is MNHEY and CDR2 is SMNVEV in the germline V gene (reference sequence). The CDR3 DNA reads TGTGCCAGCAGCCTAGGGTCGTGGGGCTATGGCTACACCTTC. Its translation: CASSLGSWGYGYTF.

This clonotype was detected ten times or more. The CDR3: CASSGSFTGLAGELFF. The CDR3 bases are TGTGCCAGCAGCGGGAGCTTTACAGGGTTGGCCGGGGAGCTGTTTTTT. V gene TRBV3-1 combines with J gene TRBJ2-2; perhaps TRBD1 as D (6 bases). Between the trimmed V and J ends, which lost 5 bases and 6 bases, there was a span of 19 bases. The V gene's germline CDR1 is LGHDT and CDR2 YNNKEL (reference sequence). This CDR3 has 16 amino acids. The full variable domain, rest sourced from reference TRBV3-1 and TRBJ2-2, is DTAVSQTPKYLVTQMGNDKSIKCEQNLGHDTMYWYKQDSKKFLKIMFSYNNKELIINETVPNRFSPKSPDKAHLNLHINSLELGDSAVYFCASSGSFTGLAGELFFGEGSRLTVL.

This clonotype was seen a few times. CDR3: CASSLDLGGEQYF. CDR3 nucleotide sequence: TGTGCCAGCAGCTTAGATCTAGGGGGGGAGCAGTACTTC. The gene calls are TRBV11-2 and TRBJ2-7; D may correspond to TRBD1 or TRBD2 (6 bases each). The CDR3 covers 13 residues. Trimming stripped 0 bases from V and 7 bases from J, with 10 bases between. Germline CDR1 SGHAT, CDR2 FQNNGV.

The CDR3 is CASSLGPGLNSPLHF. The CDR3 DNA reads TGTGCCAGCAGTTTAGGCCCGGGGCTGAATTCACCCCTCCACTTT. The V gene is TRBV6-5, the J gene TRBJ1-6, with D possibly TRBD1 on 5 matching bases. The V end was cut by 4 bases, the J end by 7 bases, with 14 bases between. Per germline, CDR1 MNHEY and CDR2 SVGAGI. The CDR3 sequence is 15 residues long.

The rearrangement links TRBV20-1 to TRBJ2-3, with D maybe TRBD2 (5 bases). V lost 0 bases and J lost 1, with 11 bases in between. This CDR3 has 15 amino acids. Germline-derived CDR1 and CDR2 are DFQATT and SNEGSKA (reference sequence). The CDR3 coding sequence is TGCAGTGCTAGAGATTCGGGGAAGGGCACAGATACGCAGTATTTT. It translates to CSARDSGKGTDTQYF.

In its sample, this clonotype was seen many times. The genes are TRBV12-3 or TRBV12-4 and TRBJ2-7; possible D gene TRBD2, 5 bases. This CDR3 contains 12 residues. Between the trimmed V and J ends, which lost 6 bases and 5 bases, there was a span of 11 bases. The CDR3 loop reads CASSRGSHEQYF. CDR3 nucleotides: TGTGCCAGCAGCCGAGGGAGCCACGAGCAGTACTTC.

The chain is built from TRBV5-6 and TRBJ2-7; 9 bases are a match to TRBD1. This CDR3 has 18 amino acids. V was pared by 4 bases and J by 9 bases, with 23 bases of the junction left unmatched. Germline CDR1 reads SGHDT; CDR2 reads YYEEEE. The CDR3 is CASSLELLGDRVRARQYF. The CDR3 region has the DNA TGTGCCAGCAGCCTCGAACTGTTGGGGGACAGGGTTAGGGCGAGGCAGTACTTC.

J is TRBJ2-3 and V is TRBV25-1, with D possibly called TRBD1 or TRBD2 (6 bases each). CDR3 length equals 17 residues. Germline CDR1 MGHDK, CDR2 SYGVNS. The ends were cut back, 3 bases at V and 5 bases at J, with 21 bases in the middle. The CDR3 DNA follows: TGTGCCAGCAGTGATTCAGGACAGACGGGACTGGTAGATACGCAGTATTTT. Translating gives CASSDSGQTGLVDTQYF.

The table lists this clonotype with a few counts. This chain uses TRBV7-8 with TRBJ2-3; TRBD2 aligns across 8 bases. V shed 3 bases, J shed 8 bases, and the junction held 10 bases outside the gene matches. The CDR3 extends over 15 amino acids. The germline gives CDR1 SGHVS, CDR2 FQNEAQ. DNA for the CDR3: TGTGCCAGCAGCTTGGACAGCGGGGGTCTTAGTACGCAGTATTTT. It yields the protein CASSLDSGGLSTQYF. The full variable domain, in which reference TRBV7-8 and TRBJ2-3 provide the parts outside the CDR3, is GAGVSQSPRYKVAKRGQDVALRCDPISGHVSLFWYQQALGQGPEFLTYFQNEAQLDKSGLPSDRFFAERPEGSVSTLKIQRTQQEDSAVYLCASSLDSGGLSTQYFGPGTRLTVL.

The chain recombines TRBV12-3 or TRBV12-4 with TRBJ2-7, with D uncertain. This CDR3 has 12 amino acids. V was trimmed by 3 bases and J by 4 bases, leaving 7 bases between them. In DNA, the CDR3 is TGTGCCAGCAGTTTTAACTTTTACGAGCAGTACGTC. Translating it yields CASSFNFYEQYV.

This clonotype was recorded a few times. V and J are TRBV7-7 and TRBJ2-3, with D perhaps matching TRBD1 (6 bases). Per the germline V gene, CDR1 is SSHAT and CDR2 is FNYEAQ (reference sequence). V lost 5 bases, J lost 1 base, and 10 bases lay in between. The CDR3 consists of 14 residues. This chain's CDR3 is CASSRDTGTDTQYF. DNA of the CDR3: TGTGCCAGCAGCCGGGACACCGGCACAGATACGCAGTATTTT.

This clonotype has a handful of counts. The CDR3 loop reads CASSTSGSTQYF. DNA of the CDR3: TGTGCCAGTAGTACTTCGGGAAGTACGCAGTATTTT. The rearrangement links TRBV19 to TRBJ2-3, with D maybe TRBD2 (5 bases). The CDR3 length is 12 residues. Trimming removed 4 bases from V and 8 bases from J, with 10 bases in between. Per the germline V gene, CDR1 is LNHDA and CDR2 is SQIVND (reference sequence).

This clonotype has more than one count but fewer than ten. V is TRBV19 and J is TRBJ1-2; 7 positions agree with TRBD1. CDR1 is LNHDA, CDR2 SQIVND, per germline (reference sequence). V shed 5 bases and J 4 bases; nucleotides not matched to a gene: 10. The CDR3 runs 15 residues. Here the CDR3 DNA reads TGTGCCAGTAGTCCCCTCGTGACAGGGTCCTATGGCTACACCTTC. This translates into CASSPLVTGSYGYTF.

The table lists this clonotype with a few counts. The chain links TRBV7-3 to TRBJ2-1, with D unresolved. V was trimmed by 1 base and J by 5 bases, leaving 18 bases between them. The germline CDR1 and CDR2 sequences are SGHTA and FQGTGA. This CDR3 comprises 17 residues. The CDR3 loop reads CASSLKPRLPPNNEQFF. The CDR3 nucleotides are TGTGCCAGCAGCTTAAAACCTCGACTGCCACCAAACAATGAGCAGTTCTTC.

The chain combines TRBV5-1 with TRBJ2-3, with D tentatively TRBD1 (7 bases). Germline CDR1 is SGHRS and CDR2 is YFSETQ. The V end lost 0 bases, the J end lost 5 bases, and 13 bases lay between the germline ends. The CDR3 is made up of 15 amino acids. The CDR3 sequence is CASSLEPGGLDTQYF. The CDR3 coding sequence is TGCGCCAGCAGCTTGGAACCAGGGGGGTTAGATACGCAGTATTTT.

This clonotype was seen at least ten times. The gene calls are TRBV10-3 and TRBJ2-2; the D is unclear. Germline V CDR1 and CDR2: ENHRY, SYGVKD. This CDR3 comprises 12 residues. V was pared by 4 bases and J by 7 bases, with 7 bases between. The chain's CDR3 is CAISGNYGELFF. The CDR3 DNA is TGTGCCATCAGTGGGAATTACGGGGAGCTGTTTTTT.

The chain joins TRBV6-1 to TRBJ2-1; 10 bases align to TRBD2. V trimming: 4 bases; J trimming: 5 bases; junction bases outside the gene matches: 5. This CDR3 has 15 amino acids. The germline CDR1 and CDR2 sequences are MNHNS and SASEGT. The CDR3 DNA sequence: TGTGCCAGCAGTGCGTCTAGCGGGAGCCACAATGAGCAGTTCTTC. It yields the protein CASSASSGSHNEQFF.

This clonotype was seen only a few times. The chain joins TRBV18 to TRBJ2-1, with TRBD1 matching 7 bases. CDR3 length: 17 amino acids. The ends lost 3 bases at V and 2 bases at J; junction bases unmatched: 10. The germline V gene has CDR1 KGHSH and CDR2 LQKENI. The CDR3 loop is CASSPTDYRGPYNEQFF. The CDR3, as DNA: TGTGCCAGCTCACCCACAGATTACAGGGGACCCTACAATGAGCAGTTCTTC.

This chain uses TRBV12-3 or TRBV12-4 with TRBJ2-7; a possible D gene is TRBD1 (5 bases). The CDR3 is made up of 15 amino acids. Trimming pared 6 bases from V and 1 base from J, leaving 16 bases between. As DNA, the CDR3 is TGTGCCAGCAGCCTTTGGGGCGCGGTGTCCTACGAGCAGTACTTC. As protein: CASSLWGAVSYEQYF.

In its sample, this clonotype was seen many times. The rearrangement links TRBV12-3 or TRBV12-4 to TRBJ1-1; TRBD1 matches at 9 bases. The ends lost 7 bases at V and 4 bases at J; junction bases unmatched: 13. The CDR3 extends over 16 amino acids. CDR3 bases: TGTGCCAGCAAAACTCTGGGACAGGGTTTCTCCACTGAAGCTTTCTTT. It translates to CASKTLGQGFSTEAFF.

This chain links TRBV5-6 with TRBJ1-1, with D perhaps TRBD1 (5 bases). Germline V CDR1 and CDR2: SGHDT, YYEEEE. The CDR3 consists of 17 residues. Trimming cost V 0 bases and J 2 bases, with 17 bases left between them. This chain's CDR3 is CASSLAGQGIGNTEAFF. CDR3 coding DNA: TGTGCCAGCAGCTTGGCCGGGCAGGGTATTGGAAACACTGAAGCTTTCTTT.

Many counts were recorded for this clonotype. V gene TRBV29-1 combines with J gene TRBJ2-1; no definite D call. This CDR3 contains 13 residues. V gave up 6 bases and J gave up 8 bases, with 17 bases separating them. From germline, CDR1 is SQVTM and CDR2 ANQGSEA. CDR3 sequence: CSVAAPSSDEQFF. The DNA for the CDR3 is TGCAGCGTCGCGGCACCATCAAGCGATGAGCAGTTCTTC.

Ten or more counts support this clonotype. This chain connects TRBV20-1 to TRBJ2-1; D tentatively reads TRBD1 or TRBD2 (5 bases each). This CDR3 contains 15 residues. Per the germline V gene, CDR1 is DFQATT and CDR2 is SNEGSKA (reference sequence). Trimming took off 0 bases at V and 6 bases at J, with 15 bases between the two ends. The CDR3 nucleotides are TGCAGTGCTAGAGATCAGGGAGTCCCCTTCAATGAGCAGTTCTTC. Amino acid sequence: CSARDQGVPFNEQFF.

In this sample, this clonotype turned up a few times. Written as DNA, the CDR3 is TGCGCCAGCAGCCAGGCGGGGGGGAAGGCAGATACGCAGTATTTT. Its protein is CASSQAGGKADTQYF. This rearrangement joins TRBV4-1 to TRBJ2-3, with 9 bases that match TRBD2. The germline V gene encodes CDR1 MGHRA and CDR2 YSYEKL. J was trimmed by 4 bases and V by 3 bases; bases with no gene match: 5. The CDR3 spans 15 residues.

This clonotype has more than one count but fewer than ten. The chain employs TRBV6-5 and TRBJ2-7; TRBD2 matches 12 bases. The trim removed 2 bases at V and 4 bases at J, leaving 3 bases unmatched. The CDR3 is 15 amino acids. The germline CDR1 and CDR2 sequences are MNHEY and SVGAGI. CDR3 in amino acids: CASSYETSGSYEQYF. CDR3 DNA: TGTGCCAGCAGTTACGAGACTAGCGGGAGTTACGAGCAGTACTTC.

The rearrangement uses TRBV28 and TRBJ1-4, with a possible D match to TRBD1 (5 bases). Germline-derived CDR1 and CDR2 are MDHEN and SYDVKM. The CDR3 extends over 15 amino acids. V was clipped by 3 bases and J by 3 bases, with 11 bases between them. CDR3 residues: CASSFLRGANEKLFF. CDR3 nucleotide sequence: TGTGCCAGCAGTTTTCTCCGGGGGGCTAATGAAAAACTGTTTTTT.